This T cell receptor beta chain comes out of a study of cytomegalovirus exposure and HLA in healthy donors (dated by TCRdb to the late 2010s). Some background on the complete study: According to a later analysis, the 100 to 150 validation repertoires were produced on the same platform as the roughly 600 repertoires of the first cohort. Along with the roughly 610-subject first cohort, a separate validation cohort of approximately 110 different subjects was used. To predict cytomegalovirus infection status, the study combined high-throughput TCR immunosequencing, statistical association of individual TCRs with disease status, and machine learning. The study was designed to test whether signatures of past pathogen exposure could be identified by cataloging public T cell receptors. Here is what the overall study found, with its caveats: Cytomegalovirus status was reported to be diagnosed by the classifier with high specificity and sensitivity in both the original and validation cohorts. The authors suggested that the approach could potentially be extended to other disease states and immunological phenotypes. A later analysis lacked HLA typing for the validation cohort, so it scored co-occurrence in that cohort across all 110 or so repertoires. The study gave a list of roughly 150 TCR beta chains associated with cytomegalovirus. Most TCR sequences were seen in very few donors, while some public TCRs were found in many individuals. In a later analysis, TCRs clustered in the first cohort were found to also tend to co-occur in the approximately 120 validation repertoires, with approximately 93% of cluster scores above 0. Three of the identified cytomegalovirus-associated TCR beta chains were confirmed in vitro to be specific for cytomegalovirus antigens.

Library creation used the immunoSEQ multiplex PCR assay. For the original study's pipeline: A statistical classification framework was built to diagnose cytomegalovirus status from the catalog of TCR beta chain sequences. In TCRdb, the immuneACCESS table is reduced to in-frame sequences with V and J assigned. These tables do not hold every clone; where another copy was compared, an unresolved V gene accounts for under half, and the others remain unexplained. V and J calls and clone size are copied from that table; D and trimming were computed from the DNA. This sample is represented by fewer than 200,000 clones; 90% to 97% of them were singletons. The ten largest clones add up to approximately 1% of the sample. The donors were included in the validation cohort of roughly 130 subjects, a group kept apart from the approximately 700-subject first cohort. Of note for this clone: It lacks a known antigen. No base quality information exists; no much larger clone differs at one position.

This clonotype was sampled from a woman aged 18-29 years in good health and CMV-seronegative. The sample comprised PBMCs.

The CDR3: CASSERQNSPLHF. The sequenced DNA: TGTGCCAGCAGCGAGCGACAGAATTCACCCCTCCACTTT. The chain is encoded by TRBV9 joined to TRBJ1-6; a tentative D match to TRBD1 spans 5 bases. The germline ends are 8 bases apart after V is trimmed by 3 bases and J by 7 bases. In the germline V gene, CDR1 corresponds to SGDLS and CDR2 to YYNGEE. The CDR3 measures 13 amino acids from cysteine to phenylalanine. Just the 39-base CDR3 DNA is kept, in frame starting at base 1.